The present entry profiles one T cell receptor (beta chain) with its context. Germline trimming cut 5 bases from V and 7 bases from J; bases unmatched to any gene: 11. The CDR3 covers 16 residues. Germline values: CDR1 MNHNY, CDR2 SVGAGI (reference sequence). The table came from immunoSEQ multiplex PCR; TCRdb's copy has only in-frame clones and leaves some out. This sample has 70,000 or so clones; about 70% occur once, and the top ten carry roughly a third. The source of the sample is a study of blood T cell repertoires in COVID-19. Across the whole study: Sites across the United States, Italy and Spain contributed samples from acute and convalescent COVID-19.

The rearrangement joins TRBV6-6 to TRBJ2-1; 10 bases fit TRBD2. The sequenced sample consisted of peripheral blood. The clonotype was recovered from a woman between 65 and 79 years old with acute or convalescent COVID-19. DNA for the CDR3: TGTGCCAGCAGTCCCCCTCCTAGCGGGAGAGGGAATGAGCAGTTCTTC. Translated: CASSPPPSGRGNEQFF.